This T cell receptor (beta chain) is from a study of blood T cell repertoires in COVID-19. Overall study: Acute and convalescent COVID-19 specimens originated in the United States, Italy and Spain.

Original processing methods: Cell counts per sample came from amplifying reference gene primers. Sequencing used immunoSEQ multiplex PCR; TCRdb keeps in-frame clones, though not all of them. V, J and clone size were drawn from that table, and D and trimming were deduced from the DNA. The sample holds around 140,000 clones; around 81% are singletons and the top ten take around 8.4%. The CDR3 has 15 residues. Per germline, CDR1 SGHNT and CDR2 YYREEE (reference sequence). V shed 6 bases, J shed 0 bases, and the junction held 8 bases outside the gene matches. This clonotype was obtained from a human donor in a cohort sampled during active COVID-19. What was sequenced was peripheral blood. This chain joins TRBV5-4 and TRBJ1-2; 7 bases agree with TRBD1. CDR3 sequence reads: CASTRNRGANYGYTF. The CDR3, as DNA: TGTGCCAGCACCCGAAACAGGGGCGCTAACTATGGCTACACCTTC.